These T cell receptor beta chains were read from a single sample in a study of blood T cell repertoires in COVID-19. Generated by immunoSEQ multiplex PCR, the TCRdb table keeps only in-frame clones and is missing some. The sample contains roughly 77,000 clones, roughly 80% of which appear only once. The specimen was peripheral blood. The receptors were gathered from a man aged 60-69 years with COVID-19, enrolled during active disease. Each CDR3 is given with its conserved first and last residue. A D gene is named only where the DNA matches it firmly. Where a row states a size, it is once, few, many or the class of an expanded clone; other rows omit it.

D gene,clone size,J gene,V gene,CDR3 DNA,CDR3 protein
TRBD2,many,TRBJ2-7,TRBV5-1,TGCGCCAGCAGCTTGGAGGCTAGCGGGATCTACGAGCAGTACTTC,CASSLEASGIYEQYF
-,-,TRBJ2-5,TRBV7-2,TGTGCCAGCAGCTTAAGCAGGTGGAAAGAGACCCAGTACTTC,CASSLSRWKETQYF
-,-,TRBJ1-2,TRBV3-1/TRBV3-2,TGTGCCAGCAGCCAAGCCGGGGGGCCAGACTATGGCTACACCTTC,CASSQAGGPDYGYTF
TRBD2,few,TRBJ2-5,TRBV7-6,TGTGCCAGCAGCATGAGGACTAGCGGGATGGAGACCCAGTACTTC,CASSMRTSGMETQYF
-,-,TRBJ2-2,TRBV13,TGTGCCAGCAGCCTCGGTTCCGGGGAGCTGTTTTTT,CASSLGSGELFF
-,many,TRBJ1-5,TRBV12-3/TRBV12-4,TGTGCCAGCAGTTTGAGAATTGGTCAGCCCCAGCATTTT,CASSLRIGQPQHF
-,few,TRBJ1-1,TRBV2,TGTGCCAGCAGCCTAGTTCAGGGAAAGGGCACTGAAGCTTTCTTT,CASSLVQGKGTEAFF
TRBD1,once,TRBJ1-1,TRBV4-1,TGCGCCAGCAGCCAAGCCTCCACGGGACAGAGAGAAGCTTTCTTT,CASSQASTGQREAFF
TRBD1,once,TRBJ2-1,TRBV29-1,TGCAGCGTTGAAGACTTGACAGGGCACTACAATGAGCAGTTCTTC,CSVEDLTGHYNEQFF
-,-,TRBJ1-4,TRBV5-1,TGCGCCAGCAGCTTGGCGGGTGAAAAACTGTTTTTT,CASSLAGEKLFF
-,-,TRBJ2-2,TRBV19,TGTGCCAGTATATTGGATGGACACAACACCGGGGAGCTGTTTTTT,CASILDGHNTGELFF
-,-,TRBJ1-3,TRBV7-6,TGTGCCAGCAGCGGCGACAGGTCCGTGGGGGGAAACACCATATATTTT,CASSGDRSVGGNTIYF
TRBD2,-,TRBJ2-7,TRBV3-1/TRBV3-2,TGTGCCAGCAGCCAAGATCGAGGAGCGGGAGGCCCGCGCGAGCAGTACTTC,CASSQDRGAGGPREQYF
TRBD1,-,TRBJ2-1,TRBV15,TGTGCCACCAGCATACCACAGGGGAAGCAGTTCTTC,CATSIPQGKQFF
-,-,TRBJ2-7,TRBV9,TGTGCCAGCAGCGTAGAGGCCTCATCTAGCCTTAGGGTGCAGTACTTC,CASSVEASSSLRVQYF
TRBD2,few,TRBJ2-7,TRBV3-1/TRBV3-2,TGTGCCAGCAGCCTAGGACTAGCGGGAGGGGTGGACGAGCAGTACTTC,CASSLGLAGGVDEQYF
TRBD2,-,TRBJ2-4,TRBV19,TGTGCCAGTAATAAGGTGACTAGCGGGAGAAACATTCAGTACTTC,CASNKVTSGRNIQYF
TRBD1,many,TRBJ2-5,TRBV30,TGTGCCTGGAGTTCTTCGACAGGGGGCTCGTGGGAGACCCAGTACTTC,CAWSSSTGGSWETQYF
-,-,TRBJ2-7,TRBV5-1,TGCGCCAGCAGCTTTCAGGGGTCCTACGAGCAGTACTTC,CASSFQGSYEQYF
TRBD2,once,TRBJ2-1,TRBV2,TGTGCCAGCAGTTATCTAGCGGGAGGACCTTACAATGAGCAGTTCTTC,CASSYLAGGPYNEQFF
TRBD2,-,TRBJ2-3,TRBV5-4,TGTGCCAGCGCCTTTGGGTCTGGGACTAGCGGGACAGATACGCAGTATTTT,CASAFGSGTSGTDTQYF
-,-,TRBJ1-1,TRBV9,TGTGCCAGCAGCGTCCTAAATTCTGAAGCTTTCTTT,CASSVLNSEAFF
-,-,TRBJ1-1,TRBV29-1,TGCAGCGTTGAAGCAGGGGTAACGACTTTCTTT,CSVEAGVTTFF
-,once,TRBJ1-5,TRBV5-1,TGCGCCAGCAGCTTGGCAGGGGATCAGCCCCAGCATTTT,CASSLAGDQPQHF
TRBD2,-,TRBJ2-5,TRBV13,TGTGCCAGCAGCCGCACTAGCGGGAGAGATGAGACCCAGTACTTC,CASSRTSGRDETQYF
TRBD1,many,TRBJ2-7,TRBV5-1,TGCGCCAGCAGCGCGGACAGGGGCGAGCAGTACTTC,CASSADRGEQYF
-,-,TRBJ1-2,TRBV5-1,TGCGCCAGCAGCACGCAGGGCTATGGCTACACCTTC,CASSTQGYGYTF
TRBD1,-,TRBJ2-1,TRBV2,TGTGCCAGCACTCCAGGGGGCTCCTACAATGAGCAGTTCTTC,CASTPGGSYNEQFF
-,-,TRBJ1-3,TRBV19,TGTGCCAGTAGTATGAAGCAGGCTCTGAGCACCATATATTTT,CASSMKQALSTIYF
-,few,TRBJ1-1,TRBV2,TGTGCCAGCCGGGACACAAAGGAAGCTTTCTTT,CASRDTKEAFF
-,-,TRBJ2-2,TRBV4-1,TGCGCCAGCAGCCAGAAGGCAGGGGCGAACACCGGGGAGCTGTTTTTT,CASSQKAGANTGELFF
-,few,TRBJ1-5,TRBV10-1,TGCGCCAGCATCCCAGGAAGCAATCAGCCCCAGCATTTT,CASIPGSNQPQHF
-,-,TRBJ1-1,TRBV7-9,TGTGCCAGCAGCCGGACAAGGGGGATGAACACTGAAGCTTTCTTT,CASSRTRGMNTEAFF
TRBD2,few,TRBJ2-7,TRBV5-1,TGCGCCAGCAGCTTGTCCGGGGGGAACACCTACGAGCAGTACTTC,CASSLSGGNTYEQYF
-,-,TRBJ1-4,TRBV7-2,TGTGCCAGCAGCGCCGACGGGGGTAATGAAAAACTGTTTTTT,CASSADGGNEKLFF
-,-,TRBJ2-3,TRBV30,TGTGCCTGGAGTCCCCCAGGCACAGATACGCAGTATTTT,CAWSPPGTDTQYF
-,-,TRBJ2-6,TRBV28,TGTGCCAGCAGTTTTAATTCAGGGGTCGGCTCTGGGGCCAACGTCCTGACTTTC,CASSFNSGVGSGANVLTF
-,-,TRBJ2-7,TRBV28,TGTGCCAGCAGTACTAGCTACGAGCAGTACTTC,CASSTSYEQYF
TRBD1,once,TRBJ1-5,TRBV2,TGTGCCAGCATAAGGGACAGGGGTACTCAGCCCCAGCATTTT,CASIRDRGTQPQHF
-,-,TRBJ2-5,TRBV19,TGTGCCAGTAGTATTGAACTAGGAACCCAGTACTTC,CASSIELGTQYF
TRBD1,-,TRBJ1-4,TRBV11-1,TGTGCCAGTAGCCTTCCGGGACAGGGAGTAAAACTGTTTTTT,CASSLPGQGVKLFF
TRBD1,-,TRBJ1-4,TRBV5-1,TGCGCCAGCAGCCCCCACGACAGGGGGCAGGGGAGGAAAAAACTGTTTTTT,CASSPHDRGQGRKKLFF
TRBD1,-,TRBJ2-1,TRBV3-1/TRBV3-2,TGTGCCAGCAGCCAAGACACAAACAGGGGGAATGAGCAGTTCTTC,CASSQDTNRGNEQFF
TRBD1,-,TRBJ1-1,TRBV5-1,TGCGCCAGCAGCCTTTCAGGGGGGAACACTGAAGCTTTCTTT,CASSLSGGNTEAFF
-,-,TRBJ1-2,TRBV6-5,TGTGCCAGCAGTTATAAGCAGGGTTTTCATGGCTACACCTTC,CASSYKQGFHGYTF
-,-,TRBJ2-7,TRBV9,TGTGCCAGCAGCTCTGACAGCACCGCCTACGAGCAGTACTTC,CASSSDSTAYEQYF
-,-,TRBJ2-1,TRBV24-1,TGTGCCACCAGTGATACGGGGTTCAATGAGCAGTTCTTC,CATSDTGFNEQFF
TRBD2,once,TRBJ2-1,TRBV20-1,TGCAGTGCTAGTATGGGGGGGAGCTCCTACAATGAGCAGTTCTTC,CSASMGGSSYNEQFF
-,few,TRBJ2-7,TRBV14,TGTGCCAGCAGCCAAGTGCCGTTCCAGAAGTCCTACGAGCAGTACTTC,CASSQVPFQKSYEQYF
-,-,TRBJ2-5,TRBV4-1,TGCGCCAGCAGCCAAGTAACTAGCACGGCGACCCAGTACTTC,CASSQVTSTATQYF
TRBD1,once,TRBJ1-4,TRBV12-5,TGTGCTAGTGGTCCGAACAGGGGGAAGCTTGAAAAACTGTTTTTT,CASGPNRGKLEKLFF
-,few,TRBJ1-1,TRBV30,TGTGCCTGGAGTGTTAAGGGGGTGAACACTGAAGCTTTCTTT,CAWSVKGVNTEAFF